These T cell receptor beta chains were read from a single sample in a study of cytomegalovirus exposure and HLA in healthy donors. Profiled with immunoSEQ multiplex PCR; TCRdb holds only in-frame clones, not every one. The sample has hundreds of thousands of clones; about 86% are singletons. Specimen: PBMCs. The origin of the receptors is a man younger than 35 in good health and CMV-seronegative. Each CDR3 is given with its conserved first and last residue. The D gene is left open where the match is weak.

V gene: TRBV15
D gene: -
J gene: TRBJ1-2
CDR3 protein: CATSRGGVGGYTF

V gene: TRBV14
D gene: TRBD2
J gene: TRBJ2-7
CDR3 protein: CASSRTDDRTSGYEQYF

V gene: TRBV28
D gene: -
J gene: TRBJ1-1
CDR3 protein: CASSSPGDTEAFF

V gene: TRBV29-1
D gene: -
J gene: TRBJ1-2
CDR3 protein: CSVENRANYGYTF

V gene: TRBV27
D gene: TRBD2
J gene: TRBJ2-1
CDR3 protein: CASSLIPPGLAGHNEQFF

V gene: TRBV6-1
D gene: -
J gene: TRBJ2-7
CDR3 protein: CASTRQFHEQYF

V gene: TRBV7-9
D gene: TRBD1
J gene: TRBJ2-2
CDR3 protein: CASSWGQANTGELFF

V gene: TRBV10-3
D gene: -
J gene: TRBJ2-3
CDR3 protein: CAINGGAADTQYF

V gene: TRBV5-1
D gene: TRBD2
J gene: TRBJ2-7
CDR3 protein: CASSSGLAGAPDEQYF

V gene: TRBV4-3
D gene: -
J gene: TRBJ2-7
CDR3 protein: CASSQDRVGGPHEQYF

V gene: TRBV19
D gene: -
J gene: TRBJ2-3
CDR3 protein: CASSVDFLVDTQYF

V gene: TRBV27
D gene: TRBD1
J gene: TRBJ2-2
CDR3 protein: CASSWTGRNAGGELFF

V gene: TRBV18
D gene: TRBD1
J gene: TRBJ2-4
CDR3 protein: CASSPPGQGVRENIQYF

V gene: TRBV5-1
D gene: -
J gene: TRBJ1-2
CDR3 protein: CASSWGRLENGYTF

V gene: TRBV5-4
D gene: TRBD2
J gene: TRBJ2-5
CDR3 protein: CASSHEGGGMETQYF

V gene: TRBV5-1
D gene: -
J gene: TRBJ2-3
CDR3 protein: CASNSQGGDTQYF

V gene: TRBV5-6
D gene: -
J gene: TRBJ2-1
CDR3 protein: CASNPVFGSYNEQFF

V gene: TRBV28
D gene: -
J gene: TRBJ1-6
CDR3 protein: CASTTGRYSPLHF

V gene: TRBV15
D gene: TRBD1
J gene: TRBJ2-7
CDR3 protein: CATSSTGGEQYF

V gene: TRBV4-3
D gene: -
J gene: TRBJ2-1
CDR3 protein: CASSQDLGHEQFF

V gene: TRBV7-6
D gene: -
J gene: TRBJ2-2
CDR3 protein: CATQITGELFF

V gene: TRBV6-5
D gene: -
J gene: TRBJ2-1
CDR3 protein: CASSPNVGAEQFF

V gene: TRBV7-9
D gene: TRBD2
J gene: TRBJ2-3
CDR3 protein: CASTDGSGGITDTQYF

V gene: TRBV2
D gene: -
J gene: TRBJ2-3
CDR3 protein: CASRATPRFRTDTQYF

V gene: TRBV4-3
D gene: TRBD2
J gene: TRBJ2-7
CDR3 protein: CASSQKLAGGMSYEQYF

V gene: TRBV5-6
D gene: TRBD2
J gene: TRBJ2-7
CDR3 protein: CASSLTSGLYEQYF

V gene: TRBV7-9
D gene: TRBD2
J gene: TRBJ2-7
CDR3 protein: CASRQAGGSSYEQYF

V gene: TRBV28
D gene: -
J gene: TRBJ1-2
CDR3 protein: CASSLRLIYYGYTF

V gene: TRBV29-1
D gene: -
J gene: TRBJ2-5
CDR3 protein: CSVDVGGETQYF

V gene: TRBV18
D gene: TRBD1
J gene: TRBJ1-5
CDR3 protein: CASSPPGTGRSQPQHF

V gene: TRBV29-1
D gene: -
J gene: TRBJ1-4
CDR3 protein: CSVGSTTFTEKLFF

V gene: TRBV28
D gene: TRBD1
J gene: TRBJ1-6
CDR3 protein: CASSFRDRNNSPLHF

V gene: TRBV2
D gene: TRBD2
J gene: TRBJ2-3
CDR3 protein: CASNLADSTDTQYF

V gene: TRBV7-3
D gene: -
J gene: TRBJ2-7
CDR3 protein: CASSLVGDSPYEQYF

V gene: TRBV7-6
D gene: -
J gene: TRBJ2-3
CDR3 protein: CASSLGRYTDTQYF

V gene: TRBV11-2
D gene: TRBD1
J gene: TRBJ2-7
CDR3 protein: CASEAGGAPYEQYF

V gene: TRBV28
D gene: -
J gene: TRBJ1-3
CDR3 protein: CASSPRGSGNTIYF